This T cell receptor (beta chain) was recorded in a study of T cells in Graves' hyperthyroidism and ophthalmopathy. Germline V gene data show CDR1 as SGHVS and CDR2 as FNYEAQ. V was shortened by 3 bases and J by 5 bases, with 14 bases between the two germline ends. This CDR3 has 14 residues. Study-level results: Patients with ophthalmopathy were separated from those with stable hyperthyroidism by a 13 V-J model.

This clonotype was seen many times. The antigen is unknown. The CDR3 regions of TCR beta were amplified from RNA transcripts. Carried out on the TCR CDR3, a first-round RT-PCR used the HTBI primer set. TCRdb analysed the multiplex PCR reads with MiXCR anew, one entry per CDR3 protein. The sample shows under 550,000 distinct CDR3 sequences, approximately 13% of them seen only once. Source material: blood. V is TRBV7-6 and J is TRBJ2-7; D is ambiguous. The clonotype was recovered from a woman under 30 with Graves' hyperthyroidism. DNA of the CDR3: TGTGCCAGCAGCTTCTCTGACACCAAGGACGAGCAGTACTTC. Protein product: CASSFSDTKDEQYF.